Below are 30 T cell receptor beta chains sequenced from a single sample in a study of technical replicates of blood from several donors. Data came from immunoSEQ multiplex PCR; TCRdb stores just in-frame clones and leaves some out. The sample records tens of thousands of clones, 90% to 95% being singletons. The sample consisted of T cells isolated from PBMCs. Receptors originate from a human donor in good health.

The gene calls are TRBV5-6 and TRBJ2-2, with 7 nucleotides matching TRBD1. The V and J ends lost 2 bases and 1 base, in that order; junction bases with no gene match: 5. From germline, CDR1 is SGHDT and CDR2 YYEEEE. The CDR3 runs to 16 residues. The CDR3 region is CASSLLQGRNTGELFF. As DNA, the CDR3 is TGTGCCAGCAGCTTATTACAGGGGAGGAACACCGGGGAGCTGTTTTTT.

CDR3: CASSDVGGTGLFF. CDR3 coding DNA: TGTGCCAGCAGTGATGTCGGCGGGACAGGACTGTTTTTT. The gene calls are TRBV6-1 and TRBJ1-4; TRBD1 matches 8 bases. The CDR3 has 13 residues. The J segment lost 13 bases and the V segment lost 3 bases, leaving 7 bases of the junction unmatched. Germline assignment: CDR1 MNHNS and CDR2 SASEGT.

This chain connects TRBV4-2 to TRBJ2-7, with D tentatively TRBD2 (6 bases). V lost 1 base to trimming and J lost 3 bases, with 19 bases between them. This CDR3 spans 17 amino acids. Germline CDR1 reads LGHNA; CDR2 reads YNFKEQ. The CDR3 coding sequence is TGTGCCAGCAGCCAAGGGTTTTCGGGGGAGTCCCACTACGAGCAGTACTTC. Amino acids: CASSQGFSGESHYEQYF.

This chain links TRBV4-1 with TRBJ2-1; 10 bases match TRBD2. The length of the CDR3 is 15 residues. Germline CDR1 is MGHRA and CDR2 is YSYEKL. V dropped 3 bases and J dropped 7; count of bases not matched to a gene: 6. DNA for the CDR3: TGCGCCAGCAGCCAGTCTAGCGGGAGAACGAATGAGCAGTTCTTC. Protein: CASSQSSGRTNEQFF.

This chain joins TRBV30 and TRBJ1-1, with 9 bases matching TRBD1. The CDR3 runs 15 residues. With 5 bases clipped from V and 7 bases from J, the junction kept 14 bases outside the gene matches. Germline CDR1 is GTSNPN and CDR2 is SVGIG (reference sequence). The CDR3 coding sequence is TGTGCCTGGTCTGGGGGGGACAGGGATGTCGGTGAAGCTTTCTTT. Translation: CAWSGGDRDVGEAFF.

The chain recombines TRBV27 with TRBJ2-3; perhaps TRBD2 as D (7 bases). The germline V and J ends were trimmed by 3 bases and 4 bases, with 14 bases remaining between them. The CDR3 is made up of 15 amino acids. CDR1 is MNHEY and CDR2 is SMNVEV in the germline V gene (reference sequence). Written as DNA, the CDR3 is TGTGCCAGCAGTTTTCGGGGGGCGCTCGCAGATACGCAGTATTTT. Protein product: CASSFRGALADTQYF.

The V and J genes are TRBV2 and TRBJ2-5; 8 bases match TRBD2. This CDR3 contains 14 residues. V lost 7 bases to trimming and J lost 5 bases; unmatched junction nucleotides: 9. Germline V lookup: CDR1 SNHLY, CDR2 FYNNEI. The CDR3, as DNA: TGTGCCAGCACCGCGGGAGGCGGTTGGGAGACCCAGTACTTC. It encodes CASTAGGGWETQYF.

V gene TRBV27 combines with J gene TRBJ2-3, with D perhaps TRBD1 (5 bases). Trimming stripped 5 bases from V and 2 bases from J, with 11 bases between. The CDR3 runs to 14 residues. CDR1 and CDR2 from the germline V gene are MNHEY and SMNVEV (reference sequence). Written as DNA, the CDR3 is TGTGCCAGCAGTCCGGACACGCTCACAGATACGCAGTATTTT. The encoded protein is CASSPDTLTDTQYF.

The count of this clone is one. The chain couples TRBV4-1 to TRBJ2-7, with 12 bases fitting TRBD2. Unmatched junction bases numbered 6, after V lost 4 bases and J lost 5 bases. Germline V gives CDR1 MGHRA, CDR2 YSYEKL. The CDR3 spans 15 residues. The CDR3 protein is CASSPTSGRSHEQYF. The CDR3 DNA sequence: TGCGCCAGCAGCCCAACTAGCGGGAGGTCCCACGAGCAGTACTTC.

The V and J genes are TRBV15 and TRBJ2-3, with 7 bases matching TRBD2. The V gene's germline CDR1 is LNHNV and CDR2 YYDKDF (reference sequence). The CDR3 covers 19 residues. Trimming at V came to 0 bases and at J to 6 bases, leaving 18 bases not matched to a gene. CDR3 sequence: CATSRDLSVAGVRSDTQYF. The CDR3 DNA follows: TGTGCCACCAGCAGAGACCTCAGTGTGGCGGGAGTTCGTTCGGATACGCAGTATTTT.

V gene TRBV10-3 combines with J gene TRBJ2-3; 8 positions agree with TRBD1. V trimming: 4 bases; J trimming: 3 bases; junction bases outside the gene matches: 3. Germline V gene lookup returns CDR1 ENHRY and CDR2 SYGVKD. The CDR3 spans 14 residues. This CDR3 is CAISGQGATDTQYF. The CDR3, as DNA: TGTGCCATCAGTGGTCAGGGGGCGACAGATACGCAGTATTTT.

The chain combines TRBV5-4 with TRBJ2-2; tentative D call: TRBD1 (5 bases). V lost 0 bases to trimming and J lost 7 bases, with 16 bases between them. Germline values: CDR1 SGHNT, CDR2 YYREEE (reference sequence). The CDR3 runs 16 residues. The CDR3 region is CASSLVRGQRGGELFF. The DNA for the CDR3 is TGTGCCAGCAGCTTGGTACGCGGACAAAGGGGCGGGGAGCTGTTTTTT.

The rearrangement joins TRBV10-2 to TRBJ2-2; a weak D match, TRBD2 (6 bases). The CDR3 totals 14 residues. Germline V gene lookup returns CDR1 WSHSY and CDR2 SAAADI. Between the trimmed V and J ends, which lost 2 bases and 7 bases, there was a span of 11 bases. CDR3 DNA sequence: TGCGCCAGCAGTGAGGAAGTGGAGGGCGGGGAGCTGTTTTTT. Its protein product is CASSEEVEGGELFF.

This chain uses TRBV5-6 with TRBJ2-1, with D possibly TRBD2 on 5 matching bases. CDR3 size: 16 residues. Trimming stripped 1 base from V and 4 bases from J, with 15 bases between. Germline V CDR1 and CDR2: SGHDT, YYEEEE. The DNA for the CDR3 is TGTGCCAGCAGCTTGTACACAGCCGGGAATTACAATGAGCAGTTCTTC. Its translation: CASSLYTAGNYNEQFF. The entire variable domain, with the rest obtained from reference TRBV5-6 and TRBJ2-1, is as follows: DAGVTQSPTHLIKTRGQQVTLRCSPKSGHDTVSWYQQALGQGPQFIFQYYEEEERQRGNFPDRFSGHQFPNYSSELNVNALLLGDSALYLCASSLYTAGNYNEQFFGPGTRLTVL.

The chain combines TRBV6-5 with TRBJ2-7; 7 bases are shared with TRBD1. V was clipped by 4 bases and J by 2 bases; unmatched bases: 5. CDR1 is MNHEY, CDR2 SVGAGI, per germline. CDR3 length equals 14 residues. The CDR3 loop is CASSSTGWAYEQYF. The CDR3 DNA sequence: TGTGCCAGCAGTTCGACAGGGTGGGCCTACGAGCAGTACTTC.

V is TRBV19 and J is TRBJ1-5; tentatively, D is TRBD1 (5 bases). V was cut by 5 bases and J by 4 bases, with 9 bases left in between. CDR3 length: 13 residues. Germline CDR1 reads LNHDA; CDR2 reads SQIVND (reference sequence). CDR3: CASSVAGNQPQHF. The CDR3 bases are TGTGCCAGTAGTGTTGCAGGGAATCAGCCCCAGCATTTT.

The chain is built from TRBV5-4 and TRBJ2-5, with TRBD1 identical over 7 bases. V trimming: 2 bases; J trimming: 4 bases; junction bases outside the gene matches: 8. This CDR3 is built from 15 residues. CDR1 is SGHNT and CDR2 is YYREEE in the germline V gene (reference sequence). This CDR3 reads CASSFNLGTAETQYF. CDR3 bases: TGTGCCAGCAGCTTCAACCTTGGGACAGCAGAGACCCAGTACTTC. The whole variable domain, filled in from reference TRBV5-4 and TRBJ2-5, reads ETGVTQSPTHLIKTRGQQVTLRCSSQSGHNTVSWYQQALGQGPQFIFQYYREEENGRGNFPPRFSGLQFPNYSSELNVNALELDDSALYLCASSFNLGTAETQYFGPGTRLLVL.

The chain links TRBV9 to TRBJ2-1; 11 nucleotides line up with TRBD2. The germline gives CDR1 SGDLS, CDR2 YYNGEE. The V and J ends lost 3 bases and 0 bases, in that order; junction bases with no gene match: 8. The CDR3 extends over 18 amino acids. CDR3: CASSAPGLAGSSYNEQFF. CDR3 nucleotide sequence: TGTGCCAGCAGCGCTCCCGGACTAGCGGGTAGCTCCTACAATGAGCAGTTCTTC.

The V call is TRBV28, the J call TRBJ2-3; TRBD2 matches 7 bases. CDR1 is MDHEN and CDR2 is SYDVKM in the germline V gene. The CDR3 covers 16 residues. Trimming cost V 5 bases and J 8 bases; bases outside gene matches: 16. CDR3 in DNA: TGTGCCAGCAGTATAGGACTAGAGGGATCTTTTTCTACGCAGTATTTT. Protein: CASSIGLEGSFSTQYF.

The V call is TRBV10-3, the J call TRBJ2-7, with D perhaps TRBD1 (5 bases). Germline CDR1 ENHRY, CDR2 SYGVKD. The CDR3 totals 12 residues. V lost 10 bases and J lost 0, with 10 bases in between. The CDR3 loop is CATLTASYEQYF. The CDR3 DNA reads TGTGCCACCTTGACAGCCTCCTACGAGCAGTACTTC.

The CDR3 loop reads CASSQGDRDTYEQYF. In nucleotides, the CDR3 is TGCGCCAGCAGCCAAGGGGACAGGGATACCTACGAGCAGTACTTC. The rearrangement joins TRBV4-1 to TRBJ2-7; 9 bases fit TRBD1. The CDR3 runs to 15 residues. CDR1 and CDR2 from the germline V gene are MGHRA and YSYEKL. The junction had 3 bases not matched to a gene; V was cut back by 1 base and J by 2 bases.

The chain recombines TRBV5-1 with TRBJ2-5; D gene unclear. The V end lost 1 base, the J end lost 5 bases, and 9 bases lay between the germline ends. Germline CDR1 SGHRS, CDR2 YFSETQ. This CDR3 has 13 amino acids. The CDR3 bases are TGCGCCAGCAGCTTGAGATACTACGAGACCCAGTACTTC. Translated: CASSLRYYETQYF.

V gene TRBV9 combines with J gene TRBJ1-5; 7 bases align to TRBD1. CDR1 is SGDLS, CDR2 YYNGEE, per germline. J gave up 3 bases and V 0 bases, and 3 bases lay outside the gene matches. CDR3 length: 15 residues. Here the CDR3 reads CASSVGGQINQPQHF. CDR3 DNA: TGTGCCAGCAGCGTAGGGGGACAGATCAATCAGCCCCAGCATTTT.

The chain couples TRBV7-9 to TRBJ2-2; 7 nucleotides match TRBD2. CDR1 and CDR2 from the germline V gene are SEHNR and FQNEAQ (reference sequence). The CDR3 covers 15 residues. V lost 4 bases to trimming and J lost 6 bases; unmatched junction nucleotides: 8. As DNA, the CDR3 is TGTGCCAGCAGCTCCCCAGTTCGGGAGGCCGGGGAGCTGTTTTTT. Translation: CASSSPVREAGELFF.

Only one count was recorded for this clone. This chain uses TRBV5-4 with TRBJ2-1; 8 bases map to TRBD2. V lost 5 bases and J lost 0; bases outside the gene matches: 10. The CDR3 runs to 17 residues. Germline values: CDR1 SGHNT, CDR2 YYREEE (reference sequence). The DNA for the CDR3 is TGTGCCAGCAGTTCCGGACTAGCTCGATACTCCTACAATGAGCAGTTCTTC. Translated: CASSSGLARYSYNEQFF.

J is TRBJ1-2 and V is TRBV9, with a weak D call TRBD1 (5 bases). Per the germline V gene, CDR1 is SGDLS and CDR2 is YYNGEE. V shed 0 bases and J shed 1 base, with 10 bases lying between them. CDR3 length equals 15 residues. CDR3 sequence (DNA): TGTGCCAGCAGCGTAGGAGTACAGGTTAACTATGGCTACACCTTC. Encoded protein: CASSVGVQVNYGYTF.

The rearrangement links TRBV6-1 to TRBJ2-2; 7 bases agree with TRBD2. The V gene end was trimmed by 8 bases and the J gene end by 4 bases; junction bases not matched to a gene: 4. The length of the CDR3 is 13 residues. Germline V lookup: CDR1 MNHNS, CDR2 SASEGT. The CDR3 loop is CASLPGGTGELFF. Written as DNA, the CDR3 is TGTGCCAGCCTTCCGGGGGGCACCGGGGAGCTGTTTTTT.

This chain connects TRBV30 to TRBJ1-1; 7 bases agree with TRBD1. J was trimmed by 1 base and V by 5 bases; bases with no gene match: 4. The CDR3 covers 13 residues. Germline V gene data show CDR1 as GTSNPN and CDR2 as SVGIG (reference sequence). As DNA, the CDR3 is TGTGCCTGGCGGGACAGTAGGAACACTGAAGCTTTCTTT. Encoded protein: CAWRDSRNTEAFF.

This chain joins TRBV6-6 and TRBJ2-2; 14 bases line up with TRBD2. From germline, CDR1 is MNHNY and CDR2 SVGAGI (reference sequence). This CDR3 region has 16 residues. The V segment lost 4 bases and the J segment 7 bases; nucleotides outside the gene matches: 5. CDR3 nucleotides: TGTGCCAGCAGTTCGACTAGCGGGAGGGCTGGCGGGGAGCTGTTTTTT. Amino acids: CASSSTSGRAGGELFF.

The gene calls are TRBV11-3 and TRBJ2-7; D not certain. Germline CDR1 and CDR2: SGHNT and YENEEA. V was pared by 2 bases and J by 3 bases, with 14 bases between. The CDR3 is 15 amino acids. Here the CDR3 reads CASSLPRALLYEQYF. The CDR3 nucleotides are TGTGCCAGCAGCTTACCCCGCGCCTTACTCTACGAGCAGTACTTC.